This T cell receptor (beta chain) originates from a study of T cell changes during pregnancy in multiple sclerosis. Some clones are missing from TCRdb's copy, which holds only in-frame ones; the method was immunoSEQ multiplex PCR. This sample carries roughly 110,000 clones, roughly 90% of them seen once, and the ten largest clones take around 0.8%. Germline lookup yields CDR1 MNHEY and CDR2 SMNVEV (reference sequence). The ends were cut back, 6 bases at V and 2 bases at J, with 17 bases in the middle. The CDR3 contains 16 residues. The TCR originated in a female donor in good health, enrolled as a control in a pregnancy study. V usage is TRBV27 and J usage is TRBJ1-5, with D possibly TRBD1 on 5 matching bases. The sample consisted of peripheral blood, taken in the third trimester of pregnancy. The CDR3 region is CASSLTHPGGNQPQHF. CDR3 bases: TGTGCCAGCAGCTTAACGCATCCGGGGGGCAATCAGCCCCAGCATTTT.